The 28 T cell receptor beta chains in this list originate from one sample, sequenced in a study of T-cell memory formation after mild COVID-19. TCRdb processed the 5' RACE reads anew with MiXCR; each CDR3 protein has one entry. The data contain 400,000 or so distinct CDR3 sequences, around 20% of them singletons. Sequencing was done on a sample of PBMCs or a T cell subset sorted from them (not recorded which). These receptors came from an adult woman who had mild COVID-19 (a few samples of this study predate the infection). Cell type and time point are not known.

V and J are TRBV24-1 and TRBJ1-1; D is possibly TRBD1 (5 bases). The V and J ends lost 0 bases and 1 base respectively, with 11 bases between them. The CDR3 runs to 16 residues. The germline gives CDR1 KGHDR, CDR2 SFDVKD. The CDR3: CATSDLQRTRNTEAFF. Written as DNA, the CDR3 is TGTGCCACCAGTGATTTGCAGAGGACAAGGAACACTGAAGCTTTCTTT.

This clonotype was seen more than once but under ten times. This chain links TRBV24-1 with TRBJ2-1, with TRBD2 matching over 11 bases. J was trimmed by 12 bases and V by 4 bases; bases with no gene match: 13. CDR3 length: 16 residues. The V gene's germline CDR1 is KGHDR and CDR2 SFDVKD. CDR3 amino acids: CATSESTSGSAFGQFF. For the CDR3, the DNA is TGTGCCACCAGTGAGTCAACTAGCGGGAGCGCCTTTGGGCAGTTCTTC.

This clonotype turned up a few times. The chain links TRBV6-1 to TRBJ1-1; a weak D match, TRBD1 (6 bases). The CDR3 loop spans 14 amino acids. Germline loops: CDR1 MNHNS, CDR2 SASEGT. Trimming removed 4 bases at V and 1 base at J, with 10 bases between. The CDR3, as DNA: TGTGCCAGCAGTGCCGGGACAACGAACACTGAAGCTTTCTTT. Translating gives CASSAGTTNTEAFF.

This clonotype was counted a few times. The chain has TRBV19 and TRBJ2-1; 7 bases map to TRBD2. V lost 3 bases, J lost 3 bases, and 2 bases stayed unmatched. Germline assignment: CDR1 LNHDA and CDR2 SQIVND (reference sequence). This CDR3 comprises 14 residues. CDR3 amino acids: CASSMRGSYNEQFF. The CDR3 coding sequence is TGTGCCAGTAGTATGCGGGGGAGCTACAATGAGCAGTTCTTC.

This clonotype was recorded a few times. The rearrangement joins TRBV4-1 to TRBJ1-5; tentative D call: TRBD1 (5 bases). CDR1 MGHRA and CDR2 YSYEKL come from the germline V gene. CDR3 size: 24 residues. Deletions cut 4 bases from V and 4 bases from J, with 41 bases between. The CDR3 DNA reads as TGCGCCAGCAGCCCTTCGAGCTATGCACAAAACAAAAGGAGGAGGAAGGGACCGAATCAGCCCCAGCATTTT. Translating gives CASSPSSYAQNKRRRKGPNQPQHF.

This clonotype was seen only a few times. The V and J genes are TRBV6-6 and TRBJ2-5; TRBD1 or TRBD2 may be the D gene (5 bases each). Deletions cut 5 bases from V and 3 bases from J, with 16 bases between. Per the germline V gene, CDR1 is MNHNY and CDR2 is SVGAGI (reference sequence). The CDR3 sequence is 15 residues long. CDR3 DNA sequence: TGTGCCAGCAGTCTCCCCTCTTTGGGGGAAGAGACCCAGTACTTC. Amino acids: CASSLPSLGEETQYF.

The J gene is TRBJ2-2, the V gene TRBV6-1; tentatively, D is TRBD1 (6 bases). This CDR3 spans 15 amino acids. Germline values: CDR1 MNHNS, CDR2 SASEGT. Trimming left V 6 bases short and J 6 bases short, with 17 bases between. As DNA, the CDR3 is TGTGCCAGCAGAATCGCAGGGGTTATAGCCGGGGAGCTGTTTTTT. This gives the protein CASRIAGVIAGELFF.

The V call is TRBV25-1, the J call TRBJ1-5, with 7 bases lining up with TRBD1. CDR3 size: 13 residues. Trimming at V came to 8 bases and at J to 6 bases, leaving 7 bases not matched to a gene. Germline CDR1 is MGHDK and CDR2 is SYGVNS. The CDR3 loop reads CASGDSGGQPQHF. In DNA, the CDR3 is TGTGCCAGCGGGGACAGTGGCGGTCAGCCCCAGCATTTT.

The rearrangement links TRBV5-1 to TRBJ2-3; TRBD2 matches at 8 bases. The CDR3 length is 18 residues. J was trimmed by 4 bases and V by 0 bases; bases with no gene match: 13. Germline CDR1 is SGHRS and CDR2 is YFSETQ. The DNA for the CDR3 is TGCGCCAGCAGCTTGGCCCCACTGGTAGCGGGAACAGCAGATACGCAGTATTTT. Translating it yields CASSLAPLVAGTADTQYF.

The chain links TRBV12-3 or TRBV12-4 to TRBJ1-4; 7 bases map to TRBD1. The CDR3 extends over 15 amino acids. J was trimmed by 2 bases and V by 5 bases; bases with no gene match: 5. DNA of the CDR3: TGTGCCAGCAGTCCCACGACAGGGACTAATGAAAAACTGTTTTTT. Translated, it gives CASSPTTGTNEKLFF.

The chain uses TRBV14 and TRBJ1-1, with TRBD1 as a possible D gene (5 bases). Per the germline V gene, CDR1 is SGHDN and CDR2 is FVKESK. The V end lost 5 bases, the J end lost 4 bases, and 14 bases lay between the germline ends. The CDR3 consists of 14 residues. The CDR3 sequence is CASSFLGVPTEAFF. In DNA form, the CDR3 reads TGTGCCAGCAGCTTTTTGGGGGTTCCCACTGAAGCTTTCTTT.

This clonotype turned up a few times. In nucleotides, the CDR3 is TGTGCCAGCCGTTATAACCGAGCTTTCTTT. This gives the protein CASRYNRAFF. The V gene is TRBV6-4, the J gene TRBJ1-1; the D is unclear. The V gene lost 8 bases and the J gene lost 10 bases, with 11 bases spanning the gap. CDR1 is MRHNA, CDR2 SNTAGT, per germline. The CDR3 sequence is 10 residues long.

This clonotype was detected ten times or more. One junction end does not reproduce the germline sequence, and a read error may be involved. The chain uses TRBV5-1 and TRBJ1-1; 8 bases match TRBD1. The length of the CDR3 is 14 residues. Germline CDR1 and CDR2: SGHRS and YFSETQ. CDR3 bases: TGTGCCAGCAGCTCACAGGGGGTGAACACTGAAGCTTTCTTT. Its protein is CASSSQGVNTEAFF. Based on the CDR3 plus reference TRBV5-1 and TRBJ1-1, the full variable domain is KAGVTQTPRYLIKTRGQQVTLSCSPISGHRSVSWYQQTPGQGLQFLFEYFSETQRNKGNFPGRFSGRQFSNSRSEMNVSTLELGDSALYLCASSSQGVNTEAFFGQGTRLTVV.

The table lists this clonotype with many counts. The genes are TRBV12-3 or TRBV12-4 and TRBJ1-2, with no clear D. Between the trimmed V and J ends, which lost 6 bases and 1 base, there was a span of 15 bases. This CDR3 region has 15 residues. The CDR3 spells CASRNGRILNYGYTF. The CDR3 DNA reads TGTGCCAGCAGGAACGGACGGATCCTTAACTATGGCTACACCTTC.

The CDR3 DNA follows: TGTGCCAGCAGCCCCTCTTTGGGGGCCGCTTTCTTT. Its translation: CASSPSLGAAFF. The rearrangement uses TRBV5-4 and TRBJ1-1, with D maybe TRBD1 (6 bases). The CDR3 consists of 12 residues. Trimming left V 4 bases short and J 11 bases short, with 15 bases between. CDR1 is SGHNT, CDR2 YYREEE, per germline (reference sequence). Complete variable domain (other parts from reference TRBV5-4 and TRBJ1-1): ETGVTQSPTHLIKTRGQQVTLRCSSQSGHNTVSWYQQALGQGPQFIFQYYREEENGRGNFPPRFSGLQFPNYSSELNVNALELDDSALYLCASSPSLGAAFFGQGTRLTVV.

This clonotype was counted between two and nine times. This chain uses TRBV27 with TRBJ2-7; unclear D gene. The CDR3 is 13 residues long. Germline V CDR1 and CDR2: MNHEY, SMNVEV (reference sequence). V was shortened by 3 bases and J by 2 bases, with 8 bases between the two germline ends. Written as DNA, the CDR3 is TGTGCCAGCAGTTTGAACAGAGCCTACGAGCAGTACTTC. Protein: CASSLNRAYEQYF.

The V gene is TRBV30, the J gene TRBJ2-5; 8 bases fit TRBD1. The germline V gene encodes CDR1 GTSNPN and CDR2 SVGIG (reference sequence). There are 16 residues in the CDR3. Trimming at V came to 2 bases and at J to 1 base, leaving 9 bases not matched to a gene. The CDR3 loop is CAWSRRTGIPQETQYF. The DNA of the CDR3 is TGTGCCTGGAGTAGGAGGACAGGGATCCCCCAAGAGACCCAGTACTTC.

V gene TRBV20-1 combines with J gene TRBJ2-7; TRBD1 agrees at 10 bases. The CDR3 covers 14 residues. The germline V gene has CDR1 DFQATT and CDR2 SNEGSKA (reference sequence). V trimming: 5 bases; J trimming: 4 bases; junction bases outside the gene matches: 8. The CDR3 loop is CSARPRDRGYEQYF. The CDR3 bases are TGCAGTGCTCGACCCCGGGACAGGGGATACGAGCAGTACTTC.

This clonotype was recorded many times. This sequence joins TRBV27 and TRBJ2-1; D is unresolved. The V gene's germline CDR1 is MNHEY and CDR2 SMNVEV (reference sequence). The CDR3 covers 12 residues. V lost 6 bases to trimming and J lost 9 bases, with 12 bases between them. CDR3 DNA sequence: TGTGCCAGCAGAACGCACGTGAGTGAGCAGTTCTTC. Amino acids: CASRTHVSEQFF.

The chain has TRBV3-1 and TRBJ2-2; tentative D call: TRBD2 (6 bases). Germline-derived CDR1 and CDR2 are LGHDT and YNNKEL (reference sequence). The germline V and J ends were trimmed by 4 bases and 4 bases, with 13 bases remaining between them. There are 15 residues in the CDR3. The CDR3 here is CASSPMREVTGELFF. Written as DNA, the CDR3 is TGTGCCAGCAGCCCTATGAGGGAGGTCACCGGGGAGCTGTTTTTT.

This clonotype has only a few counts. V and J are TRBV29-1 and TRBJ1-1; D is unclear. This CDR3 has 14 amino acids. V shed 4 bases and J shed 0 bases, with 12 bases lying between them. Germline loops: CDR1 SQVTM, CDR2 ANQGSEA. The CDR3: CSVAARTLNTEAFF. The DNA for the CDR3 is TGCAGCGTTGCGGCTCGGACTTTGAACACTGAAGCTTTCTTT.

V and J are TRBV5-6 and TRBJ2-7; weak D call: TRBD1 (7 bases). V gave up 0 bases and J gave up 2 bases, with 18 bases separating them. The CDR3 covers 17 residues. Looked up from germline, CDR1 is SGHDT and CDR2 is YYEEEE. The CDR3: CASSLVGGTAITYEQYF. The CDR3, as DNA: TGTGCCAGCAGCTTGGTAGGCGGGACAGCAATTACCTACGAGCAGTACTTC.

This clonotype has more than one count but fewer than ten. CDR3 region: CATGRTSSDEQFF. In DNA, the CDR3 is TGTGCCACCGGACGGACTAGCTCAGATGAGCAGTTCTTC. The chain joins TRBV24-1 to TRBJ2-1; 8 bases match TRBD2. Germline CDR1 KGHDR, CDR2 SFDVKD. The CDR3 has 13 residues. The V and J ends lost 9 bases and 8 bases, in that order; junction bases with no gene match: 8.

V and J are TRBV12-3 or TRBV12-4 and TRBJ2-2, with 9 bases fitting TRBD1. The CDR3 runs to 14 residues. J was trimmed by 4 bases and V by 6 bases; bases with no gene match: 3. CDR3 bases: TGTGCCAGCAGAAAGACAGGGGGCACCGGGGAGCTGTTTTTT. It yields the protein CASRKTGGTGELFF.

The chain combines TRBV27 with TRBJ2-1; 7 positions agree with TRBD2. J gave up 3 bases and V 4 bases, and 9 bases lay outside the gene matches. The CDR3 is 16 residues long. The germline CDR1 and CDR2 sequences are MNHEY and SMNVEV (reference sequence). CDR3 sequence (DNA): TGTGCCAGCAGTTCCATAGCGGGCCAAGACTACAATGAGCAGTTCTTC. It specifies CASSSIAGQDYNEQFF.

This clonotype was picked up many times. This rearrangement joins TRBV7-6 to TRBJ2-3; no firm D call. In germline, CDR1 is SGHVS, CDR2 FNYEAQ. This CDR3 has 12 residues. Trimming shortened V by 2 bases and J by 3 bases, and 3 bases separated the two germline ends. CDR3 nucleotide sequence: TGTGCCAGCAGCTTACAGACAGATACGCAGTATTTT. Encoded protein: CASSLQTDTQYF. Full variable domain (missing parts from reference TRBV7-6 and TRBJ2-3): GAGVSQSPRYKVTKRGQDVALRCDPISGHVSLYWYRQALGQGPEFLTYFNYEAQQDKSGLPNDRFSAERPEGSISTLTIQRTEQRDSAMYRCASSLQTDTQYFGPGTRLTVL.

This clonotype was detected only a few times. The gene calls are TRBV12-3 or TRBV12-4 and TRBJ2-1; D is perhaps TRBD1 (5 bases). Trimming removed 8 bases at V and 14 bases at J, with 16 bases between. The CDR3 is 11 residues long. CDR3 region: CASSVGVQKFF. The CDR3 DNA reads as TGTGCCAGCTCTGTAGGGGTGCAGAAGTTCTTC.

This clonotype was recorded a few times. The V call is TRBV12-3 or TRBV12-4, the J call TRBJ1-2, with 9 bases matching TRBD1. The CDR3 is 16 amino acids. V lost 6 bases and J lost 4; bases outside the gene matches: 12. CDR3 protein: CASSSKDRGLGYGYTF. The CDR3 DNA reads TGTGCCAGCAGCTCAAAGGACAGGGGATTGGGCTATGGCTACACCTTC.